Each of the 5 T cell receptor beta chains below was sequenced from the same sample in a study of blood T cell repertoires in COVID-19. Measured with immunoSEQ multiplex PCR; TCRdb has only the in-frame clones, and not every one. The table records 84,000 or so clones, over 75% of them present only once. The sequenced material came from peripheral blood. Every receptor here comes from a human donor in a cohort sampled during active COVID-19.

The J gene is TRBJ1-1, the V gene TRBV28; 10 bases are shared with TRBD1. This CDR3 contains 14 residues. Per germline, CDR1 MDHEN and CDR2 SYDVKM. Losses at the gene ends were 5 bases for V and 2 bases for J; bases not matched to a gene: 2. The CDR3 protein is CASSGQGVNTEAFF. CDR3 DNA: TGTGCCAGCAGTGGACAGGGGGTTAACACTGAAGCTTTCTTT. The whole variable domain, remainder taken from reference TRBV28 and TRBJ1-1, is DVKVTQSSRYLVKRTGEKVFLECVQDMDHENMFWYRQDPGLGLRLIYFSYDVKMKEKGDIPEGYSVSREKKERFSLILESASTNQTSMYLCASSGQGVNTEAFFGQGTRLTVV.

CDR3 region: CASSDTDRGTEAFF. The CDR3 DNA reads as TGTGCCAGCAGTGACACGGACAGGGGCACTGAAGCTTTCTTT. The chain recombines TRBV6-4 with TRBJ1-1, with 9 bases that match TRBD1. This CDR3 region has 14 residues. Germline CDR1 is MRHNA and CDR2 is SNTAGT. J was trimmed by 4 bases and V by 2 bases; bases with no gene match: 2.

This clone was observed a few times. J is TRBJ1-1 and V is TRBV4-1, with TRBD1 matching 9 bases. The CDR3 loop spans 15 amino acids. Germline V gives CDR1 MGHRA, CDR2 YSYEKL. V was clipped by 3 bases and J by 5 bases; unmatched bases: 7. CDR3: CASSHRTGAGTEAFF. The CDR3 coding sequence is TGCGCCAGCAGCCATCGGACAGGGGCGGGGACTGAAGCTTTCTTT.

This clone appeared once. V is TRBV11-2 and J is TRBJ2-7; 8 nucleotides agree with TRBD1. CDR1 is SGHAT, CDR2 FQNNGV, per germline. The V gene end was trimmed by 5 bases and the J gene end by 4 bases; junction bases not matched to a gene: 10. The CDR3 is 15 amino acids. The CDR3 is CASSIGQGRSYEQYF. The DNA for the CDR3 is TGTGCCAGCAGCATAGGACAGGGTAGGTCGTACGAGCAGTACTTC.

This clone was picked up a small number of times. The chain joins TRBV5-1 to TRBJ1-3; D not certain. Germline V gene lookup returns CDR1 SGHRS and CDR2 YFSETQ. With 0 bases removed from V and 9 bases from J, the gap between germline ends came to 13 bases. The CDR3 covers 14 residues. The CDR3 here is CASSLGQTGGTIYF. CDR3 nucleotides: TGCGCCAGCAGCTTGGGACAAACCGGAGGCACCATATATTTT.